The rows below give T cell receptor beta chains drawn from one sample of a study of T-cell reconstitution after alpha-beta-depleted transplantation in children. TCRdb analysed the PCR reads with MiXCR anew, one entry per CDR3 protein. The data hold some 500,000 distinct CDR3 sequences, with about 17% observed a single time. The source material was PBMCs from the stem cell graft donor, sampled from the stem cell graft. Every receptor here comes from a human donor who donated a stem cell graft to a child with acute lymphoblastic leukemia. Both conserved end residues are part of each CDR3. A D gene is named only where the DNA matches it firmly. Clone size is stated in some rows and not others, as once, few, many or a class when expanded.

j_call | d_call | clone_size | v_call | cdr3_aa | cdr3_nt
TRBJ2-5 | NA | few | TRBV4-1 | CASSQEDSSQETQYF | TGCGCCAGCAGCCAAGAAGACAGTTCCCAAGAGACCCAGTACTTC
TRBJ2-1 | NA | NA | TRBV2 | CASSVIGNEQFF | TGTGCCAGCAGTGTTATCGGGAATGAGCAGTTCTTC
TRBJ2-7 | NA | NA | TRBV6-5 | CASSYKGQSYEQYF | TGTGCCAGCAGCTATAAAGGACAATCCTACGAGCAGTACTTC
TRBJ2-1 | NA | NA | TRBV2 | CASSIGLPSSDEQFF | TGTGCCAGCAGTATCGGACTGCCCTCCAGCGATGAGCAGTTCTTC
TRBJ2-5 | NA | NA | TRBV7-9 | CASSPDLEETQYF | TGTGCCAGCAGCCCCGACTTGGAAGAGACCCAGTACTTC
TRBJ1-3 | NA | NA | TRBV6-1 | CASSAGKPAIYF | TGTGCCAGCAGTGCTGGGAAGCCGGCCATATATTTT
TRBJ2-7 | NA | many | TRBV12-3/TRBV12-4 | CASSFKGSSYEQYF | TGTGCCAGCAGTTTCAAAGGGAGCTCCTACGAGCAGTACTTC
TRBJ2-7 | NA | NA | TRBV7-8 | CASSDPPQTVHEQYF | TGTGCCAGCAGCGATCCTCCGCAGACGGTCCACGAGCAGTACTTC
TRBJ2-3 | TRBD2 | NA | TRBV9 | CASSVGGSQSSSTDTQYF | TGTGCCAGCAGCGTAGGCGGGAGCCAATCCTCTAGCACAGATACGCAGTATTTT
TRBJ1-5 | NA | NA | TRBV6-5 | CASSYSITGRAQHF | TGTGCCAGCAGTTACTCGATAACGGGACGGGCCCAGCATTTT
TRBJ2-2 | TRBD1 | NA | TRBV6-5 | CASSFFPPGQGADTGELFF | TGTGCCAGCAGTTTCTTCCCACCGGGACAGGGGGCCGACACCGGGGAGCTGTTTTTT
TRBJ2-3 | TRBD1 | few | TRBV7-3 | CASSLNQGASTDTQYF | TGTGCCAGCAGCTTAAACCAGGGGGCCAGCACAGATACGCAGTATTTT
TRBJ2-5 | TRBD1 | NA | TRBV20-1 | CSARSGTAQETQYF | TGCAGTGCTAGATCCGGGACAGCCCAAGAGACCCAGTACTTC
TRBJ2-2 | NA | few | TRBV3-1 | CASSQRSGNTGELFF | TGTGCCAGCAGCCAACGGAGCGGTAACACCGGGGAGCTGTTTTTT
TRBJ1-6 | NA | NA | TRBV15 | CATSRDKGLSSPLHF | TGTGCCACCAGCAGAGATAAGGGATTGTCCTCACCCCTCCACTTT
TRBJ2-7 | NA | NA | TRBV9 | CASSVDRDLGEQYF | TGTGCCAGCAGCGTAGACAGGGATCTTGGCGAGCAGTACTTC
TRBJ2-4 | TRBD2 | NA | TRBV12-3/TRBV12-4 | CASSDSGGAKNIQYF | TGTGCCAGCAGTGACTCGGGGGGAGCCAAAAACATTCAGTACTTC
TRBJ2-5 | NA | NA | TRBV5-1 | CASSSPPGIRYQETQYF | TGCGCCAGCAGCTCACCACCAGGGATAAGGTACCAAGAGACCCAGTACTTC
TRBJ2-3 | NA | few | TRBV7-9 | CASSHGPDTQYF | TGTGCCAGCAGCCACGGTCCAGATACGCAGTATTTT
TRBJ1-3 | TRBD1 | few | TRBV19 | CASIPTGSGNTIYF | TGTGCCAGTATTCCGACAGGGTCCGGAAACACCATATATTTT
TRBJ1-2 | NA | NA | TRBV29-1 | CSASGSQSNYGYTF | TGCAGCGCCTCGGGTTCCCAATCTAACTATGGCTACACCTTC
TRBJ2-7 | NA | few | TRBV4-1 | CASSQGEGPPYYEQYF | TGCGCCAGCAGCCAAGGCGAGGGACCCCCTTACTACGAGCAGTACTTC
TRBJ2-1 | TRBD2 | few | TRBV19 | CASSMTSGISSYNEQFF | TGTGCCAGTAGTATGACTAGCGGGATAAGCTCCTACAATGAGCAGTTCTTC
TRBJ1-2 | TRBD1 | NA | TRBV7-6 | CASSNGQGGDGYTF | TGTGCCAGCAGCAACGGACAGGGTGGCGATGGCTACACCTTC
TRBJ1-1 | NA | few | TRBV15 | CATSTSRGNTEAFF | TGTGCCACCAGCACTAGTAGGGGGAACACTGAAGCTTTCTTT
TRBJ2-5 | NA | few | TRBV27 | CASSLNQVETQYF | TGTGCCAGCAGCCTAAACCAAGTGGAGACCCAGTACTTC
TRBJ2-5 | NA | NA | TRBV7-9 | CAGRQETQYF | TGTGCGGGCAGGCAAGAGACCCAGTACTTC
TRBJ2-5 | NA | NA | TRBV11-2 | CASSPPGGGVNQETQYF | TGTGCCAGCAGCCCACCAGGCGGCGGGGTGAACCAAGAGACCCAGTACTTC
TRBJ2-4 | NA | many | TRBV20-1 | CSSPGPNIQYF | TGCAGCTCTCCGGGCCCAAACATTCAGTACTTC
TRBJ2-1 | NA | NA | TRBV14 | CASSQDIGESVGYNEQFF | TGTGCCAGCAGCCAAGATATAGGGGAGTCGGTGGGCTACAATGAGCAGTTCTTC
TRBJ2-3 | NA | NA | TRBV11-1 | CASSSKGTLTRGGTDTQYF | TGTGCCAGCAGCTCGAAAGGGACCTTAACCCGTGGAGGCACAGATACGCAGTATTTT
TRBJ2-2 | NA | NA | TRBV29-1 | CSVRFRPGELFF | TGCAGCGTCAGGTTCAGGCCCGGGGAGCTGTTTTTT
TRBJ2-1 | TRBD2 | NA | TRBV20-1 | CSARASGINEQFF | TGCAGTGCTAGGGCTAGCGGGATTAATGAGCAGTTCTTC
TRBJ2-3 | TRBD2 | few | TRBV5-4 | CASSLDREGPSTDTQYF | TGTGCCAGCAGCTTGGACCGGGAGGGCCCTAGCACAGATACGCAGTATTTT
TRBJ2-7 | TRBD1 | NA | TRBV9 | CASSPLGQGADEQYF | TGTGCCAGCAGCCCCCTGGGACAGGGGGCCGACGAGCAGTACTTC
TRBJ1-1 | NA | NA | TRBV19 | CASSPWVGTEAFF | TGTGCCAGTAGCCCGTGGGTGGGCACTGAAGCTTTCTTT
TRBJ2-2 | NA | NA | TRBV6-5 | CASRWGGELFF | TGTGCCAGCAGATGGGGCGGGGAGCTGTTTTTT
TRBJ2-1 | TRBD1 | NA | TRBV11-3 | CASSPEGQGISEQFF | TGTGCCAGCAGCCCAGAGGGACAGGGAATAAGCGAGCAGTTCTTC
TRBJ2-3 | NA | few | TRBV12-3/TRBV12-4 | CASRVMDTQYF | TGTGCCAGCAGAGTAATGGATACGCAGTATTTT
TRBJ1-1 | NA | NA | TRBV20-1 | CSARKGRSNTEAFF | TGCAGTGCTAGGAAAGGGCGGTCGAACACTGAAGCTTTCTTT
TRBJ2-7 | TRBD2 | NA | TRBV5-1 | CASSLAGGAEQYF | TGCGCCAGCAGCTTGGCGGGGGGGGCCGAGCAGTACTTC
TRBJ2-1 | TRBD2 | NA | TRBV7-9 | CASSLDGLVSRQFF | TGTGCCAGCAGCTTAGACGGACTAGTGTCTCGGCAGTTCTTC
TRBJ1-6 | NA | few | TRBV7-6 | CASSLARESPLHF | TGTGCCAGCAGCTTAGCCCGGGAGTCACCCCTCCACTTT
TRBJ2-2 | NA | NA | TRBV19 | CASSYTNEPGAYGELFF | TGTGCCAGTAGTTACACCAACGAGCCAGGGGCCTACGGGGAGCTGTTTTTT
TRBJ1-5 | NA | few | TRBV20-1 | CSARVEDGRVRRNQPQHF | TGCAGTGCTAGAGTCGAAGACGGCAGGGTACGGCGCAATCAGCCCCAGCATTTT
TRBJ2-7 | NA | NA | TRBV27 | CASSYAYRGTLPGTYEQYF | TGTGCCAGCAGTTACGCCTACCGGGGGACCCTACCCGGAACCTACGAGCAGTACTTC
TRBJ2-1 | NA | few | TRBV20-1 | CSASGGLYNEQFF | TGCAGTGCTAGCGGAGGGCTCTACAATGAGCAGTTCTTC
TRBJ1-1 | TRBD1 | few | TRBV4-1 | CASSQEDREGTEAFF | TGCGCCAGCAGCCAAGAGGACAGGGAGGGCACTGAAGCTTTCTTT
TRBJ2-3 | TRBD2 | NA | TRBV11-2 | CASSPWTSGTQYF | TGTGCCAGCAGCCCCTGGACTAGCGGTACGCAGTATTTT
TRBJ2-2 | NA | NA | TRBV9 | CASSASGSNTGELFF | TGTGCCAGCAGTGCAAGCGGGTCGAACACCGGGGAGCTGTTTTTT
TRBJ2-7 | TRBD1 | few | TRBV6-2/TRBV6-3 | CASSLTGGHHEQYF | TGTGCCAGCAGTCTAACAGGGGGCCACCACGAGCAGTACTTC
TRBJ2-7 | TRBD2 | NA | TRBV3-1 | CASSQGSGLAGINEQYF | TGTGCCAGCAGCCAAGGTTCGGGACTAGCGGGAATCAACGAGCAGTACTTC
TRBJ2-1 | NA | NA | TRBV5-1 | CASSLARGLAQSSYNEQFF | TGCGCCAGCAGCTTGGCAAGGGGCCTAGCGCAGAGCTCCTACAATGAGCAGTTCTTC
TRBJ2-7 | NA | many | TRBV12-3/TRBV12-4 | CASSFGVSSYEQYF | TGTGCCAGCAGTTTTGGCGTAAGCTCCTACGAGCAGTACTTC
TRBJ2-3 | NA | NA | TRBV27 | CASGLHRELDTQYF | TGTGCCAGCGGGCTTCACAGGGAGTTAGATACGCAGTATTTT
TRBJ2-1 | TRBD2 | NA | TRBV7-9 | CASSDPGLASNEQFF | TGTGCCAGCAGCGACCCGGGACTAGCGAGCAATGAGCAGTTCTTC
TRBJ2-1 | TRBD2 | few | TRBV19 | CASSIWAGGLSYNEQFF | TGTGCCAGTAGTATCTGGGCGGGAGGTTTGTCCTACAATGAGCAGTTCTTC
TRBJ2-1 | NA | many | TRBV11-2 | CASRDYNEQFF | TGTGCCAGCAGGGATTACAATGAGCAGTTCTTC
TRBJ2-7 | NA | few | TRBV5-1 | CASSLGKTPPRDEQYF | TGCGCCAGCAGCTTGGGTAAGACTCCCCCGAGGGACGAGCAGTACTTC
TRBJ2-2 | NA | many | TRBV20-1 | CSARDPGPSNTGELFF | TGCAGTGCGAGAGACCCGGGACCCTCGAACACCGGGGAGCTGTTTTTT